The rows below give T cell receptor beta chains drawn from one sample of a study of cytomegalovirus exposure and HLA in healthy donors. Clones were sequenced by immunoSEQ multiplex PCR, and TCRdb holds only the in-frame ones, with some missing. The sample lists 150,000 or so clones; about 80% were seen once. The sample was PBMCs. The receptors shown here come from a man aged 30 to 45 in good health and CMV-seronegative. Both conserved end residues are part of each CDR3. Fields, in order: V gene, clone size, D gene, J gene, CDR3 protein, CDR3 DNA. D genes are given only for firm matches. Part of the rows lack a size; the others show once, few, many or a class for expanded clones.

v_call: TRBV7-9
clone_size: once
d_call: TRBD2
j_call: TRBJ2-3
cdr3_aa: CASSSLTSGVPDTQYF
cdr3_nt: TGTGCCAGCAGCTCGCTGACTAGCGGGGTGCCAGATACGCAGTATTTT

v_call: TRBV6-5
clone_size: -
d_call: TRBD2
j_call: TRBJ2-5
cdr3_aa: CASRDPTSGQETQYF
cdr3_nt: TGTGCCAGCAGGGACCCTACTAGCGGACAAGAGACCCAGTACTTC

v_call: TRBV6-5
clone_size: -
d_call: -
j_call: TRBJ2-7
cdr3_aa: CASSRTGREQYF
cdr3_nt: TGTGCCAGCAGTCGTACAGGGCGCGAGCAGTACTTC

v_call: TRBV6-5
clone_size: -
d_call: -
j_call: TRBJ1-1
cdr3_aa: CASSSRRYGTEAFF
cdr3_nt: TGTGCCAGCAGTTCTAGGCGGTATGGCACTGAAGCTTTCTTT

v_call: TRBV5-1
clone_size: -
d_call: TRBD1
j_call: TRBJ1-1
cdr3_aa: CASSWGTGERTEAFF
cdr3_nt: TGCGCCAGCAGCTGGGGGACAGGGGAGAGAACTGAAGCTTTCTTT

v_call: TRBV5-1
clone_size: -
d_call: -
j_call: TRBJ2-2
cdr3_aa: CASSLAAVFTGELFF
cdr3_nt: TGCGCCAGCAGCTTGGCCGCGGTTTTCACCGGGGAGCTGTTTTTT

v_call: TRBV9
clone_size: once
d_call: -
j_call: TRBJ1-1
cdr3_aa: CASSAAFGGEAFF
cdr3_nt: TGTGCCAGCAGCGCAGCCTTCGGAGGTGAAGCTTTCTTT

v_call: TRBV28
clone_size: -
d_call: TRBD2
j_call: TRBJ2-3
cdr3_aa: CASSLSGGRAADTQYF
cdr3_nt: TGTGCCAGCAGTTTATCAGGCGGGAGGGCGGCAGATACGCAGTATTTT

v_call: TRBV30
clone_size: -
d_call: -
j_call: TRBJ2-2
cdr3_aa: CAWSVYKNTGELFF
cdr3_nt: TGTGCCTGGAGTGTATATAAGAACACCGGGGAGCTGTTTTTT

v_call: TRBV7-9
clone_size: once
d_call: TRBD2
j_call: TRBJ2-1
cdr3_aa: CASSLGSGTYNEQFF
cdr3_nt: TGTGCCAGCAGCTTAGGTAGCGGGACCTACAATGAGCAGTTCTTC

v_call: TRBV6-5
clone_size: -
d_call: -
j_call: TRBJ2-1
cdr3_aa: CASGTIARGDEQFF
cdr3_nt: TGTGCCAGCGGAACAATAGCAAGAGGCGACGAGCAGTTCTTC

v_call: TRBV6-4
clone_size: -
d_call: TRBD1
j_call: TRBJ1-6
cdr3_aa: CASSDSTGGNSPLHF
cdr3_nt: TGTGCCAGCAGTGACTCGACAGGGGGCAATTCACCCCTCCACTTT

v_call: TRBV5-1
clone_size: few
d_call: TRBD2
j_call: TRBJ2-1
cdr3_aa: CASSEREWNEQFF
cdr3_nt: TGCGCCAGCAGCGAGCGGGAGTGGAATGAGCAGTTCTTC

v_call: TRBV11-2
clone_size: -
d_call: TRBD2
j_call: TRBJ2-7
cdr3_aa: CASSPGLAGDEQYF
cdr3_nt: TGTGCCAGCAGCCCGGGACTAGCGGGGGATGAGCAGTACTTC

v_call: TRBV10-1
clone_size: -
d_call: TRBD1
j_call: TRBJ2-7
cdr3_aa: CASSDPGQAYEQYF
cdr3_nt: TGCGCCAGCAGTGACCCCGGACAGGCCTACGAGCAGTACTTC

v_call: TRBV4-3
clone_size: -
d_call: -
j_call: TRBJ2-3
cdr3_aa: CASSQVHRSTDTQYF
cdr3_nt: TGCGCCAGCAGCCAAGTTCATAGAAGCACAGATACGCAGTATTTT

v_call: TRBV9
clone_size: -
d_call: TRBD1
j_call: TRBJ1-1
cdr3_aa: CAGSAQGALNTEAFF
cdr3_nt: TGTGCCGGCAGCGCACAGGGGGCGCTGAACACTGAAGCTTTCTTT

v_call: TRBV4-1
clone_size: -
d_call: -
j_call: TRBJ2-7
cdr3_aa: CASSQGLLSRTDTYEQYF
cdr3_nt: TGCGCCAGCAGCCAAGGACTTCTGTCCAGGACAGACACCTACGAGCAGTACTTC

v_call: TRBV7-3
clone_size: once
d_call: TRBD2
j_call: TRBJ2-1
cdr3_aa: CASSSGTSGYNEQFF
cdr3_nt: TGTGCCAGCAGCTCCGGGACTAGCGGGTACAATGAGCAGTTCTTC

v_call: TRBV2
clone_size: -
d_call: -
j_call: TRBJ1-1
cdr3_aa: CASSEQGGNTEAFF
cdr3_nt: TGTGCCAGCAGTGAACAGGGCGGGAACACTGAAGCTTTCTTT

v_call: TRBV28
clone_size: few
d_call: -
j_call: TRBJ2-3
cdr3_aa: CASSDPIGADTQYF
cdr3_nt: TGTGCCAGCAGCGATCCTATCGGGGCAGATACGCAGTATTTT

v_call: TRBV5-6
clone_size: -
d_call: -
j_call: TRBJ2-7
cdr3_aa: CASSLFPGAYEQYF
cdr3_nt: TGTGCCAGCAGCTTGTTTCCGGGGGCCTACGAGCAGTACTTC

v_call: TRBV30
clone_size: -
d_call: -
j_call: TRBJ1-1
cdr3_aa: CAWSVANTEAFF
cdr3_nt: TGTGCCTGGAGTGTGGCAAACACTGAAGCTTTCTTT

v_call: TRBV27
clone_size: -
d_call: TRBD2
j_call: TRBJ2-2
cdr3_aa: CASSLRLAGPSGELFF
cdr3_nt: TGTGCCAGCAGCTTGAGACTAGCGGGGCCGTCCGGGGAGCTGTTTTTT

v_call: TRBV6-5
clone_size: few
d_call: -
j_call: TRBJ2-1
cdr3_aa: CASSSEWEQFF
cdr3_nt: TGTGCCAGCAGTTCCGAGTGGGAGCAGTTCTTC

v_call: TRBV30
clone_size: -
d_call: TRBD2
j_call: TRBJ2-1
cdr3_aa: CAWSPGLAGSEQFF
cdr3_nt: TGTGCCTGGAGTCCAGGACTAGCGGGATCTGAGCAGTTCTTC

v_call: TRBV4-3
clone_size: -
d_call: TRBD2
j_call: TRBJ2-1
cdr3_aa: CASSLSSGTSGPNEQFF
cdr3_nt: TGCGCCAGCAGCCTTTCCTCCGGGACTAGCGGCCCCAATGAGCAGTTCTTC

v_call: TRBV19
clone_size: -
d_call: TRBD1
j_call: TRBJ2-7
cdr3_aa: CASSIGDRGPYEQYF
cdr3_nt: TGTGCCAGTAGTATTGGGGACAGGGGGCCCTACGAGCAGTACTTC

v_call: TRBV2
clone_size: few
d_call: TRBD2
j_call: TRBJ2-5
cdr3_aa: CASSLRAGGIGGQETQYF
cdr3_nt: TGTGCCAGCAGCCTAAGGGCGGGGGGCATTGGCGGCCAAGAGACCCAGTACTTC

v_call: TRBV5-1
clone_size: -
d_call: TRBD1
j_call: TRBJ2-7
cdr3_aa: CASSLERGLNEQYF
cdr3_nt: TGCGCCAGCAGCTTGGAAAGGGGGCTCAACGAGCAGTACTTC

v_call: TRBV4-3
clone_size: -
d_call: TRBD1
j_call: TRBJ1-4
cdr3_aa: CASSLGQGRDEKLFF
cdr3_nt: TGCGCCAGCAGCCTGGGACAGGGGAGGGATGAAAAACTGTTTTTT

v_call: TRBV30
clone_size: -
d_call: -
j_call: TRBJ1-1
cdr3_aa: CAWRGPTRGTEAFF
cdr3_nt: TGTGCCTGGAGGGGGCCTACCCGTGGCACTGAAGCTTTCTTT